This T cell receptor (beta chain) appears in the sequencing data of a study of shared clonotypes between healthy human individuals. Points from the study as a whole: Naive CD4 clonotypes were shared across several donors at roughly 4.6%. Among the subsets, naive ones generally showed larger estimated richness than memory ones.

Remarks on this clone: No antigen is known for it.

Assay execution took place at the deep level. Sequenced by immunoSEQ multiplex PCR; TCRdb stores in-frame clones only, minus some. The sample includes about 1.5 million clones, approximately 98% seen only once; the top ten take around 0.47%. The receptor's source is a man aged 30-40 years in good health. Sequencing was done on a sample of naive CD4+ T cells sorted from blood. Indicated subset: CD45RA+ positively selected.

CDR3 sequence (DNA): TGTGCCAGCAGCTTAACTCGACTAGGAGTTGAGCAGTTCTTC. It codes for CASSLTRLGVEQFF. The V and J genes are TRBV5-4 and TRBJ2-1; maybe TRBD2 (6 bases). Germline V gene lookup returns CDR1 SGHNT and CDR2 YYREEE (reference sequence). Trimming took off 2 bases at V and 9 bases at J, with 15 bases between the two ends. The CDR3 covers 14 residues.